This T cell receptor (beta chain) was identified during a study of blood T cell repertoires in COVID-19. Overall study context: The analysed material was cDNA or gDNA that came from T cells, B-cell-depleted T cells, or PBMCs.

Germline CDR1 reads MNHEY; CDR2 reads SMNVEV (reference sequence). The CDR3 has 15 amino acids. The ends lost 4 bases at V and 8 bases at J; junction bases unmatched: 7. TCRdb's table, derived via immunoSEQ multiplex PCR, lists solely in-frame clones and lacks some. The sample holds 250,000 or so clones, about four fifths seen once. This receptor was taken from an elderly man with acute or convalescent COVID-19. This chain links TRBV27 with TRBJ1-6; 8 bases match TRBD1. Sequencing was carried out using peripheral blood. The DNA for the CDR3 is TGTGCCAGCAGTTCCGCCGGACAGGGTCATTCACCCCTCCACTTT. It is translated as CASSSAGQGHSPLHF.